This is a list of T cell receptor beta chains from one sample in a study of T cell changes during pregnancy in multiple sclerosis. Sequencing was performed with immunoSEQ multiplex PCR; in TCRdb, only in-frame clones are kept and a portion is missing. Among approximately 57,000 clones listed, 90% to 95% were seen once. Source: CD4+ T cells from peripheral blood mononuclear cells, taken in the second trimester of pregnancy. Every receptor here comes from a female donor with multiple sclerosis, enrolled in a pregnancy study. The CDR3 runs from the conserved cysteine through the conserved F or W. Fields, in order: clone size, J gene, V gene, D gene, CDR3 protein, CDR3 DNA. D genes are given only for firm matches. Clone size, where shown, is once, few, many, or a class for clones that have expanded.

size: .
J: TRBJ2-1
V: TRBV5-4
D: TRBD2
CDR3: CASSWERGGRYNEQFF
DNA: TGTGCCAGCAGCTGGGAGCGGGGGGGCCGCTACAATGAGCAGTTCTTC

size: .
J: TRBJ2-5
V: TRBV5-4
D: .
CDR3: CASSLRSGQETQYF
DNA: TGTGCCAGCAGCTTAAGGTCAGGGCAAGAGACCCAGTACTTC

size: .
J: TRBJ1-3
V: TRBV5-6
D: TRBD1
CDR3: CASSTPRDRGGNTIYF
DNA: TGTGCCAGCAGCACGCCCCGAGACAGGGGGGGAAACACCATATATTTT

size: .
J: TRBJ2-7
V: TRBV6-5
D: TRBD1
CDR3: CASRETGGETYEQYF
DNA: TGTGCCAGCAGAGAGACAGGGGGCGAGACCTACGAGCAGTACTTC

size: once
J: TRBJ2-3
V: TRBV28
D: .
CDR3: CASSRDIYSTDTQYF
DNA: TGTGCCAGCAGCCGGGACATATATAGCACAGATACGCAGTATTTT

size: .
J: TRBJ1-1
V: TRBV27
D: .
CDR3: CASSPMGGRGAEAFF
DNA: TGTGCCAGCAGCCCAATGGGGGGGCGTGGGGCTGAAGCTTTCTTT

size: .
J: TRBJ1-2
V: TRBV18
D: .
CDR3: CASSPRGKHTEGYTF
DNA: TGTGCCAGCTCACCACGGGGCAAACACACGGAAGGCTACACCTTC

size: .
J: TRBJ2-3
V: TRBV5-1
D: TRBD2
CDR3: CASSLVGTSGADTQYF
DNA: TGCGCCAGCAGCTTGGTTGGGACTAGTGGGGCAGATACGCAGTATTTT

size: .
J: TRBJ2-1
V: TRBV5-1
D: TRBD2
CDR3: CASKGTSGHNEQFF
DNA: TGCGCGTCCAAAGGGACTAGCGGTCACAATGAGCAGTTCTTC

size: .
J: TRBJ2-7
V: TRBV9
D: TRBD1
CDR3: CASSVGTGTGTYEQYF
DNA: TGTGCCAGCAGCGTGGGGACCGGGACAGGGACCTACGAGCAGTACTTC

size: .
J: TRBJ1-2
V: TRBV6-5
D: .
CDR3: CASSKGLAEYGYTF
DNA: TGTGCCAGCAGCAAAGGCTTGGCGGAGTATGGCTACACCTTC

size: .
J: TRBJ2-3
V: TRBV4-1
D: TRBD2
CDR3: CASSLMGGASPTTDTQYF
DNA: TGCGCCAGCAGCCTCATGGGAGGGGCCTCTCCAACCACAGATACGCAGTATTTT

size: .
J: TRBJ1-4
V: TRBV2
D: .
CDR3: CASRYRATNEKLFF
DNA: TGTGCCAGCAGATACAGGGCAACTAATGAAAAACTGTTTTTT

size: .
J: TRBJ2-2
V: TRBV7-3
D: .
CDR3: CASSSGLVNTGELFF
DNA: TGTGCCAGCAGCTCCGGGTTGGTGAACACCGGGGAGCTGTTTTTT

size: .
J: TRBJ1-5
V: TRBV27
D: TRBD1
CDR3: CASRGQPSNQPQHF
DNA: TGTGCCAGCAGGGGACAGCCTAGCAATCAGCCCCAGCATTTT

size: .
J: TRBJ1-3
V: TRBV13
D: .
CDR3: CASSLGEISGNTIYF
DNA: TGTGCCAGCAGCTTAGGGGAGATCTCTGGAAACACCATATATTTT

size: .
J: TRBJ2-1
V: TRBV28
D: .
CDR3: CASPPRGLHYNEQFF
DNA: TGTGCCAGCCCTCCCCGGGGACTCCACTACAATGAGCAGTTCTTC

size: .
J: TRBJ2-7
V: TRBV5-1
D: TRBD1
CDR3: CASSWGQDTYEQYF
DNA: TGCGCCAGCAGCTGGGGACAGGACACCTACGAGCAGTACTTC

size: .
J: TRBJ2-2
V: TRBV5-6
D: .
CDR3: CASSFLGAVTGELFF
DNA: TGTGCCAGCAGCTTTCTTGGGGCCGTCACCGGGGAGCTGTTTTTT

size: .
J: TRBJ1-1
V: TRBV5-1
D: .
CDR3: CASSLGGDTEAFF
DNA: TGCGCCAGCAGCTTGGGGGGGGACACTGAAGCTTTCTTT

size: .
J: TRBJ1-1
V: TRBV7-2
D: .
CDR3: CASSLTGMGTEAFF
DNA: TGTGCCAGCAGTCTTACAGGGATGGGGACTGAAGCTTTCTTT

size: .
J: TRBJ2-3
V: TRBV7-3
D: TRBD2
CDR3: CASSLMAGGPQDTQYF
DNA: TGTGCCAGCAGCTTAATGGCGGGGGGGCCGCAAGATACGCAGTATTTT

size: once
J: TRBJ2-3
V: TRBV5-1
D: .
CDR3: CASSLDGTSTDTQYF
DNA: TGCGCCAGCAGCTTGGACGGGACTAGCACAGATACGCAGTATTTT

size: .
J: TRBJ2-2
V: TRBV7-8
D: TRBD2
CDR3: CASSFPGLAGGSPGELFF
DNA: TGTGCCAGCAGCTTCCCGGGACTAGCGGGGGGAAGCCCCGGGGAGCTGTTTTTT

size: .
J: TRBJ1-3
V: TRBV30
D: .
CDR3: CAWSVGPTHPTGNTIYF
DNA: TGTGCCTGGAGTGTGGGTCCGACTCACCCGACTGGAAACACCATATATTTT

size: .
J: TRBJ2-3
V: TRBV5-1
D: TRBD2
CDR3: CASSLGWGGMDTQYF
DNA: TGCGCCAGCAGCTTGGGTTGGGGGGGGATGGATACGCAGTATTTT

size: .
J: TRBJ2-1
V: TRBV19
D: .
CDR3: CASRRTREHWVNEQFF
DNA: TGTGCCAGTAGGAGAACCCGGGAGCATTGGGTTAATGAGCAGTTCTTC

size: once
J: TRBJ2-7
V: TRBV6-4
D: TRBD1
CDR3: CASSVIPGQGSYEQYF
DNA: TGTGCCAGCAGTGTCATTCCGGGACAGGGGTCATACGAGCAGTACTTC

size: .
J: TRBJ1-2
V: TRBV28
D: TRBD1
CDR3: CASRTSGQNYGYTF
DNA: TGTGCCAGCAGGACCTCGGGACAGAACTATGGCTACACCTTC

size: .
J: TRBJ2-2
V: TRBV7-8
D: .
CDR3: CASSPFGGGNTGELFF
DNA: TGTGCCAGCAGCCCGTTTGGGGGAGGGAACACCGGGGAGCTGTTTTTT

size: .
J: TRBJ1-1
V: TRBV7-2
D: TRBD1
CDR3: CASSLGPTGGGTEAFF
DNA: TGTGCCAGCAGCTTAGGCCCGACAGGGGGTGGGACTGAAGCTTTCTTT

size: .
J: TRBJ1-1
V: TRBV5-6
D: .
CDR3: CASSLRTDHYTEAFF
DNA: TGTGCCAGCAGCTTGAGGACAGACCACTACACTGAAGCTTTCTTT

size: once
J: TRBJ1-1
V: TRBV7-3
D: .
CDR3: CASSPSRENTEAFF
DNA: TGTGCCAGCAGCCCTAGTCGTGAGAACACTGAAGCTTTCTTT

size: .
J: TRBJ2-5
V: TRBV5-4
D: .
CDR3: CASSLLGGFQETQYF
DNA: TGTGCCAGCAGCTTGCTGGGGGGATTCCAAGAGACCCAGTACTTC

size: .
J: TRBJ1-2
V: TRBV28
D: .
CDR3: CASSPPGLTF
DNA: TGTGCCAGCAGTCCCCCGGGATTAACCTTC

size: .
J: TRBJ1-5
V: TRBV27
D: .
CDR3: CASSLAGVGFYSNQPQHF
DNA: TGTGCCAGCAGTTTGGCGGGGGTCGGGTTTTATAGCAATCAGCCCCAGCATTTT

size: .
J: TRBJ1-4
V: TRBV2
D: .
CDR3: CATGLDTETEKLFF
DNA: TGTGCCACCGGACTTGACACCGAGACTGAAAAACTGTTTTTT

size: once
J: TRBJ2-7
V: TRBV29-1
D: .
CDR3: CSVEDSYEQYF
DNA: TGCAGCGTGGAGGACTCCTACGAGCAGTACTTC

size: .
J: TRBJ1-2
V: TRBV19
D: .
CDR3: CASSIAAQGLGYTF
DNA: TGTGCCAGTAGTATCGCTGCGCAGGGCCTGGGCTACACCTTC

size: .
J: TRBJ2-7
V: TRBV11-2
D: .
CDR3: CASSDRDFFVIKYF
DNA: TGTGCCAGCAGCGACCGGGACTTCTTCGTGATAAAGTACTTC